The 21 T cell receptor beta chains below come from one sample, sequenced in a study of cytomegalovirus exposure and HLA in healthy donors. The PCR was carried out with 60 Vbeta primers and 13 Jbeta primers. The method was immunoSEQ multiplex PCR; TCRdb's version includes in-frame clones alone and lacks a portion of them. The table has roughly 140,000 clones, over 75% seen once. Material for sequencing was PBMCs. These receptors were obtained from a man aged 25-40 years in good health and CMV-seropositive.

The chain uses TRBV27 and TRBJ2-4, with 11 bases lining up with TRBD1. Germline lookup yields CDR1 MNHEY and CDR2 SMNVEV (reference sequence). The CDR3 consists of 13 residues. V was clipped by 6 bases and J by 7 bases; unmatched bases: 2. In nucleotides, the CDR3 is TGTGCCAGCAGGAGGACAGGGGGCAACATTCAGTACTTC. Its translation is CASRRTGGNIQYF.

The V and J genes are TRBV7-2 and TRBJ1-2, with D possibly TRBD1 on 5 matching bases. V was shortened by 0 bases and J by 8 bases, with 10 bases between the two germline ends. This CDR3 is 13 amino acids long. Germline CDR1 SGHTA, CDR2 FQGNSA. The CDR3 DNA reads as TGTGCCAGCAGCTTAGCACAGGTAGAAGGCTACACCTTC. It specifies CASSLAQVEGYTF.

The V call is TRBV9, the J call TRBJ2-7; TRBD2 matches 11 bases. Trimming took 3 bases from V and 4 from J; bases not matched to a gene: 3. CDR3 length: 14 residues. Germline V lookup: CDR1 SGDLS, CDR2 YYNGEE. CDR3 protein: CASSATSGGYEQYF. The CDR3 region has the DNA TGTGCCAGCAGCGCTACTAGCGGGGGATACGAGCAGTACTTC.

This chain links TRBV11-2 with TRBJ2-5; D might be TRBD2 (5 bases). This CDR3 is built from 13 residues. Trimming stripped 3 bases from V and 1 base from J, with 6 bases between. Germline lookup yields CDR1 SGHAT and CDR2 FQNNGV. DNA of the CDR3: TGTGCCAGCAGCTTCGGACTCCAAGAGACCCAGTACTTC. Its protein is CASSFGLQETQYF.

In this sample, this clone turned up once. The chain couples TRBV5-4 to TRBJ2-5; 9 positions agree with TRBD1. This CDR3 comprises 14 residues. The ends lost 3 bases at V and 5 bases at J; junction bases unmatched: 5. CDR1 is SGHNT, CDR2 YYREEE, per germline (reference sequence). Written as DNA, the CDR3 is TGTGCCAGCAGCTCGCCGGGACAGGGCGAGACCCAGTACTTC. Its translation is CASSSPGQGETQYF. The entire variable domain, with the rest obtained from reference TRBV5-4 and TRBJ2-5, is as follows: ETGVTQSPTHLIKTRGQQVTLRCSSQSGHNTVSWYQQALGQGPQFIFQYYREEENGRGNFPPRFSGLQFPNYSSELNVNALELDDSALYLCASSSPGQGETQYFGPGTRLLVL.

The chain couples TRBV18 to TRBJ1-1; 8 nucleotides align to TRBD1. The CDR3 length is 17 residues. Unmatched junction bases numbered 6, after V lost 0 bases and J lost 0 bases. Germline V lookup: CDR1 KGHSH, CDR2 LQKENI. This chain's CDR3 is CASSPPGTGTLNTEAFF. CDR3 bases: TGTGCCAGCTCACCACCCGGGACAGGTACTCTGAACACTGAAGCTTTCTTT. Supplemented by reference TRBV18 and TRBJ1-1, the full variable domain reads NAGVMQNPRHLVRRRGQEARLRCSPMKGHSHVYWYRQLPEEGLKFMVYLQKENIIDESGMPKERFSAEFPKEGPSILRIQQVVRGDSAAYFCASSPPGTGTLNTEAFFGQGTRLTVV.

This chain connects TRBV28 to TRBJ1-1, with D hard to call. This CDR3 is built from 12 residues. Deletions cut 5 bases from V and 3 bases from J, with 7 bases between. Germline V gives CDR1 MDHEN, CDR2 SYDVKM. CDR3 in DNA: TGTGCCAGCAGTGGACTGTACACTGAAGCTTTCTTT. Its protein is CASSGLYTEAFF.

This clone was found many times. J is TRBJ1-1 and V is TRBV6-1; D gene uncertain. The CDR3 length is 15 residues. The V end lost 1 base, the J end lost 0 bases, and 9 bases lay between the germline ends. Looked up from germline, CDR1 is MNHNS and CDR2 is SASEGT. CDR3 coding DNA: TGTGCCAGCAGTGAAGGGCCATCAATGAACACTGAAGCTTTCTTT. It translates to CASSEGPSMNTEAFF.

V gene TRBV7-8 combines with J gene TRBJ2-5; possibly TRBD2 for D (7 bases). Germline V lookup: CDR1 SGHVS, CDR2 FQNEAQ. CDR3 size: 15 residues. V was clipped by 1 base and J by 10 bases, with 19 bases between them. CDR3 coding DNA: TGTGCCAGCAGCTTAGGGGGGGGGCCCCCGAGGGACCAGTACTTC. Its protein is CASSLGGGPPRDQYF.

This clone came up a few times. The rearrangement uses TRBV7-9 and TRBJ1-1, with D hard to call. The CDR3 consists of 12 residues. Trimming stripped 11 bases from V and 1 base from J, with 11 bases between. CDR1 SEHNR and CDR2 FQNEAQ come from the germline V gene (reference sequence). CDR3 protein: CALWAENTEAFF. The CDR3 DNA follows: TGTGCCCTCTGGGCAGAGAACACTGAAGCTTTCTTT.

This chain connects TRBV10-2 to TRBJ2-1; no clear D gene. The germline V and J ends were trimmed by 11 bases and 4 bases, with 9 bases remaining between them. This CDR3 region has 11 residues. CDR1 WSHSY and CDR2 SAAADI come from the germline V gene. The CDR3 region is CAGNQYNEQFF. Written as DNA, the CDR3 is TGCGCCGGCAACCAGTACAATGAGCAGTTCTTC.

V and J are TRBV7-8 and TRBJ1-1, with a possible D match to TRBD1 (6 bases). This CDR3 is built from 14 residues. Per germline, CDR1 SGHVS and CDR2 FQNEAQ. V was clipped by 1 base and J by 5 bases, with 11 bases between them. The CDR3 DNA sequence: TGTGCCAGCAGCTTAGAACAGGGAAGGACTGAAGCTTTCTTT. Translation: CASSLEQGRTEAFF.

The V gene is TRBV19, the J gene TRBJ2-5; weak D call: TRBD1 (6 bases). Trimming took off 4 bases at V and 5 bases at J, with 11 bases between the two ends. Germline CDR1 and CDR2: LNHDA and SQIVND (reference sequence). The CDR3 contains 13 residues. CDR3 in amino acids: CASSSTRGETQYF. The CDR3 nucleotides are TGTGCCAGTAGTAGTACTAGGGGGGAGACCCAGTACTTC.

The J gene is TRBJ2-5, the V gene TRBV7-2; D might be TRBD2 (5 bases). CDR3 length equals 14 residues. The germline CDR1 and CDR2 sequences are SGHTA and FQGNSA. The V gene lost 2 bases and the J gene lost 9 bases, with 16 bases spanning the gap. CDR3: CASSLRRGADAQYF. CDR3 coding DNA: TGTGCCAGCAGCTTACGACGGGGAGCGGACGCCCAGTACTTC.

The J gene is TRBJ2-7, the V gene TRBV30; the D is unclear. This CDR3 comprises 13 residues. V gave up 0 bases and J gave up 7 bases, with 13 bases separating them. Germline V gene sequence: CDR1 GTSNPN, CDR2 SVGIG (reference sequence). This CDR3 reads CAWSVTEFNEQYF. DNA for the CDR3: TGTGCCTGGAGTGTTACGGAGTTCAATGAGCAGTACTTC.

V and J are TRBV27 and TRBJ2-3; 12 bases fit TRBD2. Losses at the gene ends were 2 bases for V and 2 bases for J; bases not matched to a gene: 5. The CDR3 is 17 residues long. The germline V gene encodes CDR1 MNHEY and CDR2 SMNVEV (reference sequence). CDR3 amino acids: CASSLASGRAITDTQYF. CDR3 bases: TGTGCCAGCAGTTTAGCTAGCGGGAGGGCGATCACAGATACGCAGTATTTT.

The J gene is TRBJ1-1, the V gene TRBV7-9, with a tentative D call TRBD1 (5 bases). The CDR3 has 16 residues. Germline loops: CDR1 SEHNR, CDR2 FQNEAQ (reference sequence). The V end was cut by 5 bases, the J end by 3 bases, with 19 bases between. The CDR3 bases are TGTGCCAGCAGCCCAGAGTATACTCGACAGTACACTGAAGCTTTCTTT. This translates into CASSPEYTRQYTEAFF. Full variable domain (remainder filled in from reference TRBV7-9 and TRBJ1-1): DTGVSQNPRHKITKRGQNVTFRCDPISEHNRLYWYRQTLGQGPEFLTYFQNEAQLEKSRLLSDRFSAERPKGSFSTLEIQRTEQGDSAMYLCASSPEYTRQYTEAFFGQGTRLTVV.

The V gene is TRBV10-3, the J gene TRBJ2-1; D possibly corresponds to TRBD2 (6 bases). In germline, CDR1 is ENHRY, CDR2 SYGVKD. V lost 4 bases and J 6 bases, leaving 16 bases between the germline ends. This CDR3 spans 15 amino acids. This CDR3 reads CAISAGPGVGNEQFF. The CDR3 DNA is TGTGCCATCAGTGCCGGACCGGGGGTCGGCAATGAGCAGTTCTTC.

The genes are TRBV5-1 and TRBJ1-1; TRBD1 aligns across 7 bases. CDR1 SGHRS and CDR2 YFSETQ come from the germline V gene. Unmatched junction bases numbered 6, after V lost 0 bases and J lost 10 bases. This CDR3 spans 13 amino acids. CDR3 sequence (DNA): TGCGCCAGCAGCTTGGAGACAGGGCAGGTAGCTTTCTTT. Its protein product is CASSLETGQVAFF.

This chain uses TRBV29-1 with TRBJ1-4; D is undetermined. V was clipped by 3 bases and J by 6 bases, with 8 bases between them. The CDR3 consists of 12 residues. CDR1 is SQVTM and CDR2 is ANQGSEA in the germline V gene. Here the CDR3 reads CSVEAGDEKLFF. The DNA of the CDR3 is TGCAGCGTTGAGGCCGGGGATGAAAAACTGTTTTTT.

This chain uses TRBV19 with TRBJ1-6, with D perhaps TRBD1 (6 bases). The CDR3 runs to 15 residues. V gave up 6 bases and J gave up 9 bases, with 18 bases separating them. Germline CDR1 is LNHDA and CDR2 is SQIVND (reference sequence). The CDR3 here is CASSPIPGVGSPLHF. The CDR3, as DNA: TGTGCCAGTAGCCCCATCCCAGGGGTCGGTTCACCCCTCCACTTT.